These T cell receptor beta chains were read from a single sample in a study of blood T cell repertoires in COVID-19. Assay: immunoSEQ multiplex PCR; the TCRdb copy retains only in-frame clones and omits some. Of about 430,000 clones in the sample, 88% are singletons; the top ten hold approximately 1.3%. The sample consisted of PBMCs or T cells enriched from blood (not recorded which). The origin of the receptors is a woman aged 18-35 years who had been exposed to COVID-19. Both conserved end residues are part of each CDR3. The D gene is left open where the match is weak. Not all rows give a size; the values are once, few, many and, for expanded clones, a class.

>TRBJ2-3|TRBV7-2|TRBD2|NA
CASSLAGQLAGPSTDTQYF
TGTGCCAGCAGCTTAGCAGGCCAACTAGCGGGGCCTAGCACAGATACGCAGTATTTT
>TRBJ2-1|TRBV13|TRBD1|NA
CASSPPGRTGGSNEQFF
TGTGCCAGCAGCCCTCCTGGACGGACAGGGGGTTCCAATGAGCAGTTCTTC
>TRBJ2-2|TRBV5-1|NA|NA
CASSLTVLGNTGELFF
TGCGCCAGCAGCTTGACAGTGTTAGGGAACACCGGGGAGCTGTTTTTT
>TRBJ2-7|TRBV7-2|TRBD2|NA
CASSFRAGGTYEQYF
TGTGCCAGCAGCTTTCGAGCGGGAGGCACCTACGAGCAGTACTTC
>TRBJ2-7|TRBV27|TRBD1|NA
CASSSSSHRGYEQYF
TGTGCCAGCAGTTCCTCCTCGCACAGGGGTTACGAGCAGTACTTC
>TRBJ1-1|TRBV28|NA|NA
CASSQNTEAFF
TGTGCCAGCAGTCAGAACACTGAAGCTTTCTTT
>TRBJ2-3|TRBV3-1/TRBV3-2|NA|NA
CASSPLGRSDTQYF
TGTGCCAGCAGCCCCCTTGGGAGATCAGATACGCAGTATTTT
>TRBJ2-2|TRBV7-2|TRBD1|NA
CASSVDRAPNTGELFF
TGTGCCAGCAGCGTGGACAGGGCGCCGAACACCGGGGAGCTGTTTTTT
>TRBJ1-6|TRBV7-2|TRBD1|NA
CASSFPQGANSPLHF
TGTGCCAGCAGCTTCCCACAGGGGGCAAATTCACCCCTCCACTTT
>TRBJ2-5|TRBV18|NA|NA
CASSPTGASFGGETQYF
TGTGCCAGCTCCCCCACAGGGGCTTCGTTCGGGGGAGAGACCCAGTACTTC
>TRBJ1-1|TRBV24-1|NA|NA
CATSDPRGEDGAFF
TGTGCCACCAGTGATCCCCGTGGAGAGGATGGGGCTTTCTTT
>TRBJ2-1|TRBV7-9|NA|NA
CASSLGGSTYNEQFF
TGTGCCAGCAGCTTAGGCGGTTCAACCTACAATGAGCAGTTCTTC
>TRBJ2-6|TRBV28|NA|NA
CASSFQFSGANVLTF
TGTGCCAGCAGTTTTCAATTCTCTGGGGCCAACGTCCTGACTTTC
>TRBJ2-1|TRBV10-3|NA|NA
CAISESTGNNEQFF
TGTGCCATCAGTGAGTCGACAGGAAACAATGAGCAGTTCTTC
>TRBJ2-7|TRBV6-5|TRBD1|NA
CASRKTGAYEQYF
TGTGCCAGCAGAAAAACAGGGGCCTACGAGCAGTACTTC
>TRBJ1-1|TRBV7-6|NA|NA
CASSLGGVNTEAFF
TGTGCCAGCAGCTTAGGCGGAGTGAACACTGAAGCTTTCTTT
>TRBJ1-2|TRBV5-1|TRBD1|NA
CASSAGTGGDYGYTF
TGCGCCAGCAGCGCCGGGACAGGGGGTGACTATGGCTACACCTTC
>TRBJ2-6|TRBV28|NA|NA
CASSLSTGNPGANVLTF
TGTGCCAGCAGTTTAAGTACAGGCAACCCTGGGGCCAACGTCCTGACTTTC
>TRBJ1-2|TRBV6-5|NA|NA
CASLPLTGRNNGYTF
TGTGCCAGCTTGCCCCTAACAGGTCGGAACAATGGCTACACCTTC
>TRBJ2-1|TRBV14|TRBD2|NA
CASSQDPFGGRGTTYNEQFF
TGTGCCAGCAGCCAAGATCCGTTCGGTGGGAGGGGTACTACCTACAATGAGCAGTTCTTC
>TRBJ1-2|TRBV27|TRBD1|NA
CASSPVDRGEGYTF
TGTGCCAGCAGTCCCGTCGACAGGGGGGAAGGCTACACCTTC
>TRBJ1-3|TRBV12-5|NA|once
CASGRSGGNTIYF
TGTGCTAGTGGTCGGTCTGGTGGAAACACCATATATTTT
>TRBJ1-2|TRBV7-2|NA|NA
CASSPRPGTKNYGYTF
TGTGCCAGCAGCCCGCGCCCCGGGACAAAAAACTATGGCTACACCTTC
>TRBJ2-4|TRBV30|NA|NA
CAWMSGENIQYF
TGTGCCTGGATGTCGGGAGAAAACATTCAGTACTTC
>TRBJ2-1|TRBV11-2|TRBD2|NA
CASSPIGGSSYNEQFF
TGTGCCAGCAGCCCCATCGGCGGGAGCTCCTACAATGAGCAGTTCTTC
>TRBJ1-1|TRBV5-4|TRBD1|NA
CASSLVGQGPEAFF
TGTGCCAGCAGCTTGGTTGGACAGGGGCCTGAAGCTTTCTTT
>TRBJ2-2|TRBV6-5|NA|NA
CASRKDWNTGELFF
TGTGCCAGCAGGAAAGACTGGAACACCGGGGAGCTGTTTTTT
>TRBJ2-7|TRBV12-3/TRBV12-4|NA|NA
CASSTGQSYEQYF
TGTGCCAGCAGTACTGGACAGTCCTACGAGCAGTACTTC
>TRBJ1-2|TRBV6-2/TRBV6-3|NA|NA
CASSYNLRGYTF
TGTGCCAGCAGTTACAACCTGCGGGGCTACACCTTC
>TRBJ2-3|TRBV28|TRBD2|NA
CASSRGTSGGDTQYF
TGTGCCAGCAGCCGCGGGACTAGCGGGGGGGATACGCAGTATTTT
>TRBJ1-2|TRBV28|NA|NA
CASTDRAGYTF
TGTGCCAGCACGGACAGAGCCGGCTACACCTTC
>TRBJ2-1|TRBV12-1|NA|NA
CASSLSGRAGDSEQFF
TGTGCCAGCAGCTTATCCGGGAGGGCCGGGGATAGTGAGCAGTTCTTC
>TRBJ1-3|TRBV9|NA|NA
CASSVGQFGNTIYF
TGTGCCAGCAGCGTAGGACAGTTTGGAAACACCATATATTTT
>TRBJ1-4|TRBV11-2|NA|NA
CASSLAREKLFF
TGTGCCAGCAGCTTAGCCAGGGAAAAACTGTTTTTT
>TRBJ2-2|TRBV5-4|NA|once
CASSFGGQAGELFF
TGTGCCAGCAGCTTCGGGGGGCAGGCCGGGGAGCTGTTTTTT
>TRBJ2-7|TRBV27|TRBD2|once
CASSQLGTTVLSEQYF
TGTGCCAGCAGTCAACTTGGGACTACGGTCCTAAGCGAGCAGTACTTC
>TRBJ2-2|TRBV2|TRBD2|NA
CASSRYEREVGTGELFF
TGTGCCAGCAGTCGTTACGAGCGGGAGGTGGGCACCGGGGAGCTGTTTTTT
>TRBJ1-5|TRBV7-8|NA|NA
CASSLVRVSGQPQHF
TGTGCCAGCAGCTTAGTGAGGGTCTCGGGGCAGCCCCAGCATTTT
>TRBJ1-2|TRBV6-6|NA|NA
CASRRETGYYGYTF
TGTGCCAGCAGACGCGAGACAGGATACTATGGCTACACCTTC
>TRBJ1-5|TRBV19|TRBD1|NA
CASSTGQGNQPQHF
TGTGCCAGTAGTACCGGACAGGGCAATCAGCCCCAGCATTTT
>TRBJ2-3|TRBV15|NA|NA
CATSRDGGTDTQYF
TGTGCCACCAGCAGAGATGGGGGGACAGATACGCAGTATTTT
>TRBJ2-3|TRBV27|TRBD2|NA
CASSLFGGTADTQYF
TGTGCCAGCAGTTTATTCGGGGGGACCGCAGATACGCAGTATTTT
>TRBJ1-2|TRBV6-2/TRBV6-3|NA|NA
CASSQPRTNDFYGYTF
TGTGCCAGCAGTCAACCCCGGACAAACGACTTTTATGGCTACACCTTC
>TRBJ1-6|TRBV2|NA|NA
CASSDLTDNSPLHF
TGTGCCAGCAGTGACCTAACTGATAATTCACCCCTCCACTTT
>TRBJ2-7|TRBV27|NA|few
CASSTPDSYEQYF
TGTGCCAGCAGTACACCAGACTCCTACGAGCAGTACTTC
>TRBJ2-7|TRBV29-1|NA|NA
CSVARQGSYEQYF
TGCAGCGTTGCCCGGCAGGGTTCCTACGAGCAGTACTTC
>TRBJ1-2|TRBV27|NA|once
CASKKPEDYGYTF
TGTGCCAGCAAAAAGCCTGAGGACTATGGCTACACCTTC
>TRBJ1-3|TRBV6-5|TRBD1|NA
CASIATGSIDTIYF
TGTGCCAGCATCGCGACAGGGTCCATAGACACCATATATTTT